This T cell receptor (beta chain) stems from a study of vaccination effects on CD4 cells after COVID-19. Antigen-specific CD4+ T cells expanded by the ViraFEST assay with viral peptide pools were then sequenced. Once cultured for roughly nine days, the cells underwent separation to obtain CD4+ T cells. People in the vaccine group had not been infected with SARS-CoV-2 before, and their nucleocapsid antibodies were negative. Sequenced by immunoSEQ multiplex PCR; TCRdb stores in-frame clones only, minus some. Here the sample spans about 55,000 clones, around 67% being singletons. The table lists this clone with a count of one. Its antigen is not identified. The CDR3 contains 15 residues. V was cut by 5 bases and J by 8 bases, with 23 bases left in between. Germline V lookup: CDR1 SGHRS, CDR2 YFSETQ.

This TCR was sampled from a human donor who received a COVID-19 vaccine. The material was CD4+ T cells from PBMCs cultured with SARS-CoV-2 spike peptides, obtained before COVID-19 vaccination. The chain combines TRBV5-1 with TRBJ2-7, with no clear D. CDR3 in amino acids: CASRTADLDFGQQYF. As DNA, the CDR3 is TGCGCCAGCAGGACCGCTGACCTTGACTTCGGCCAGCAGTACTTC.